Listed below are T cell receptor beta chains from one sample, sequenced in a study of cytomegalovirus exposure and HLA in healthy donors. Here immunoSEQ multiplex PCR was the method, and the copy in TCRdb shows in-frame clones only, minus some. The sample includes 140,000 or so clones, 88% seen only once; the top ten take 0.4% to 0.55%. What was sequenced was PBMCs. These receptors all come from a woman in her thirties or forties in good health and CMV-seronegative. Both conserved end residues are part of each CDR3. Fields, in order: V gene, J gene, clone size, D gene, CDR3 DNA, CDR3 protein. A D gene is named only where the DNA matches it firmly. Expanded clones are given a class, and other clones once, few, many or no size at all.

TRBV27,TRBJ1-2,-,-,TGTGCCAGCAGTAAGGGACACCTCTATGGCTACACCTTC,CASSKGHLYGYTF
TRBV19,TRBJ1-3,-,TRBD1,TGTGCCAGTAAGGAGGGGGCTTCGGCTGGTAACACCATATATTTT,CASKEGASAGNTIYF
TRBV7-2,TRBJ1-3,once,TRBD1,TGTGCCAGCAGCCGTGCGACAGGGGGAAACACCATATATTTT,CASSRATGGNTIYF
TRBV5-1,TRBJ2-1,-,-,TGCGCCAGCAGCCCCGAGTTGGATCAGGGGCAGTTCTTC,CASSPELDQGQFF
TRBV7-2,TRBJ2-5,-,-,TGTGCCAGCAGCCTCCCGTGGGGCGAGACCCAGTACTTC,CASSLPWGETQYF
TRBV4-2,TRBJ1-2,few,-,TGTGCCAGCAGCCCACGGGGTCTTTACGGCTACACCTTC,CASSPRGLYGYTF
TRBV5-1,TRBJ1-1,once,TRBD1,TGCGCCAGCAGCTTGGGCGGACAGGGGACCTTTGAAGCTTTCTTT,CASSLGGQGTFEAFF
TRBV2,TRBJ1-1,-,TRBD1,TGTGCCAGCAGGGACGGGACAGGGAGCACTGAAGCTTTCTTT,CASRDGTGSTEAFF
TRBV5-1,TRBJ2-3,-,-,TGCGCCAGCAGCTTGCTGGGTAGCGGCACAGATACGCAGTATTTT,CASSLLGSGTDTQYF
TRBV2,TRBJ2-7,-,TRBD2,TGTGCCAGCATAGCGGGATTCTCCTACGAGCAGTACTTC,CASIAGFSYEQYF
TRBV5-1,TRBJ1-4,-,-,TGCGCCAGCAGCCCCGGGACAAATACGAAAGGACTGTTTTTT,CASSPGTNTKGLFF
TRBV27,TRBJ2-7,-,-,TGTGCCAGCAGTTTATCGACGGAGCGAGGCGAGCAGTACTTC,CASSLSTERGEQYF
TRBV4-1,TRBJ2-1,-,TRBD2,TGCGCCAGCAGCCAGATAGTACTAGCGGGTTGGAATGAGCAGTTCTTC,CASSQIVLAGWNEQFF
TRBV11-3,TRBJ2-1,-,TRBD2,TGTGCCAGCAGCGCCCCAACTAGCGGGAGGGGTGGTGAGCAGTTCTTC,CASSAPTSGRGGEQFF
TRBV6-1,TRBJ2-3,-,-,TGTGCCAGCAGTGAATATGGAGATAGCACAGATACGCAGTATTTT,CASSEYGDSTDTQYF
TRBV7-9,TRBJ2-3,-,-,TGTTCCAGCAGCTTAAACAGGGCGGGCAACACAGATACGCAGTATTTT,CSSSLNRAGNTDTQYF
TRBV25-1,TRBJ2-5,few,-,TGTGCCAGCAGTGAATGGGATGCCGGGGAAGAGACCCAGTACTTC,CASSEWDAGEETQYF
TRBV30,TRBJ2-1,-,-,TGTGCCTGGAGTGGACAGTTCAATGAGCAGTTCTTC,CAWSGQFNEQFF
TRBV9,TRBJ2-1,-,TRBD2,TGCGCCAGCAGCGTCCTCGGGACTAGCGGGGTGAATGAGCAGTTCTTC,CASSVLGTSGVNEQFF
TRBV7-9,TRBJ2-3,-,-,TGTGCCAGCATCACCCCGGGGTTAGCGGTCACAGATACGCAGTATTTT,CASITPGLAVTDTQYF
TRBV5-1,TRBJ2-3,-,TRBD1,TGCGCCAGCAGCCTGGGACAGATCACAGATACGCAGTATTTT,CASSLGQITDTQYF
TRBV5-1,TRBJ1-3,-,TRBD1,TGCGCCAGCAGCTTGGCCGCCGGACAGGGGACAGGAAACACCATATATTTT,CASSLAAGQGTGNTIYF
TRBV6-1,TRBJ1-5,-,-,TGTGCCAGCAGTGAAGCTCCAGGGGCTTGGGGCAATCAGCCCCAGCATTTT,CASSEAPGAWGNQPQHF
TRBV5-6,TRBJ1-5,once,TRBD1,TGTGCCAGCAGCCCTCAGGGGGAACAGCCCCAGCATTTT,CASSPQGEQPQHF
TRBV7-2,TRBJ2-4,-,-,TGTGCCAGCAGCATGACCAGCGGGAACATTCAGTACTTC,CASSMTSGNIQYF
TRBV27,TRBJ1-1,-,TRBD1,TGTGCCAGCAGGGGGCAGGGGGTTGGAACTGAAGCTTTCTTT,CASRGQGVGTEAFF
TRBV5-1,TRBJ1-2,-,-,TGCGCCAGCAGCTTCCGAGCGGGATATGGCTACACCTTC,CASSFRAGYGYTF
TRBV9,TRBJ2-7,-,TRBD2,TGTGCCAGCAGCCCCCAACCGACTAGCGGGAGGGAATACGAGCAGTACTTC,CASSPQPTSGREYEQYF
TRBV5-1,TRBJ2-7,-,TRBD2,TGCGCCAGCAACCTAGCGGGAGGCTCTTACGAGCAGTACTTC,CASNLAGGSYEQYF
TRBV2,TRBJ2-7,-,TRBD1,TGTGCCAGCAGAGACAGGGAAGCATCCTACGAGCAGTACTTC,CASRDREASYEQYF
TRBV4-1,TRBJ2-3,-,-,TGCGCCAGCAGCCAAGCAGGGACAGATACGCAGTATTTT,CASSQAGTDTQYF
TRBV5-1,TRBJ1-3,-,TRBD1,TGCGCCAGCACGGAGAGGACAGGGTCAGGAAACACCATATATTTT,CASTERTGSGNTIYF
TRBV7-9,TRBJ2-3,-,TRBD2,TGTTCCAGCAGCTTAACTAGCGGGATGAAGTATTTT,CSSSLTSGMKYF
TRBV6-5,TRBJ1-5,-,-,TGTGCCAGCAGGCCCGGCGGGGGTCAAACGGGGCCCCAGCATTTT,CASRPGGGQTGPQHF
TRBV11-3,TRBJ1-1,-,-,TGTGCCAGCAGCTTAGAGGGGCAGGGGAACACTGAAGCTTTCTTT,CASSLEGQGNTEAFF
TRBV5-1,TRBJ2-7,-,TRBD2,TGCGCCAGCAGCCGAGCCGGACTAGCGCTAACCTACGAGCAGTACTTC,CASSRAGLALTYEQYF
TRBV5-6,TRBJ2-1,-,TRBD2,TGTGCCAGCAGTTCGGGACTAGCGGGATATGAGCAGTTCTTC,CASSSGLAGYEQFF
TRBV11-1,TRBJ2-1,-,TRBD2,TGTGCCAGCAGCTTGAGAGCGGGAGGGCCGGTGATTTCCTACAATGAGCAGTTCTTC,CASSLRAGGPVISYNEQFF
TRBV2,TRBJ1-5,once,TRBD1,TGTGCCAGCGGGGACAGGGGCGGAGGAGGTCAGCCCCAGCATTTT,CASGDRGGGGQPQHF
TRBV11-2,TRBJ2-1,-,TRBD2,TGTGCCAGCAGCCCGAGGACTAGCGGGAGTGGGAATGAGCAGTTCTTC,CASSPRTSGSGNEQFF
TRBV5-5,TRBJ1-1,-,TRBD1,TGTGCCAGCAGCCCGCGGACAGGGATGAACACTGAAGCTTTCTTT,CASSPRTGMNTEAFF
TRBV7-9,TRBJ1-2,-,TRBD1,TGTGCCAGCAGCTTCGGACAGGGTGACTATGGCTACACCTTC,CASSFGQGDYGYTF
TRBV7-9,TRBJ1-1,-,-,TGTTCCAGCAGCCCCCGGACAGCCTTACCTTTCACTGAAGCTTTCTTT,CSSSPRTALPFTEAFF
TRBV7-2,TRBJ2-1,-,-,TGTGCCAGCAGGCCCCAGGGGTACAATGAGCAGTTCTTC,CASRPQGYNEQFF
TRBV27,TRBJ2-3,-,TRBD2,TGTGCCAGCAGTTTATGGGGAGGAGCGGGGAATACGCAGTATTTT,CASSLWGGAGNTQYF
TRBV5-6,TRBJ2-3,once,-,TGTGCCAGCAGCGTCGACAGTAGTACAGATACGCAGTATTTT,CASSVDSSTDTQYF
TRBV11-3,TRBJ2-1,-,TRBD2,TGTGCCAGCAGCTACACTAGCGGGAGAAGAAATGAGCAGTTCTTC,CASSYTSGRRNEQFF
TRBV5-1,TRBJ2-2,-,-,TGCGCCAGCAGCTTGCCTACTACCGGGGAGCTGTTTTTT,CASSLPTTGELFF
TRBV7-6,TRBJ2-3,once,TRBD2,TGTGCCAGCAGCTCTTCGAAGAAAAGCGGGAGATCAGCAGATACGCAGTATTTT,CASSSSKKSGRSADTQYF
TRBV11-2,TRBJ1-3,-,TRBD1,TGTGCCAGCAGCTTATGGGACAGGGGGCTTACTGGAAACACCATATATTTT,CASSLWDRGLTGNTIYF
TRBV13,TRBJ2-3,-,TRBD2,TGTGCCAGCAGCACCCGGACTAGCGGGATTTCAGATACGCAGTATTTT,CASSTRTSGISDTQYF
TRBV6-1,TRBJ2-7,-,-,TGTGCCAGCAGGCCCCCCAACACCTACGAGCAGTACTTC,CASRPPNTYEQYF